This T cell receptor (beta chain) derives from a study of early T cells in non-severe SARS-CoV-2 infection. Study summary: Bulk RNA taken from unsorted whole blood was sequenced, leaving chains unpaired.

Germline CDR1 is SQVTM and CDR2 is ANQGSEA. This CDR3 spans 12 amino acids. V was clipped by 4 bases and J by 3 bases, with 9 bases between them. Each single cDNA molecule received a unique molecular identifier. TCRdb redid the calling of the 5' RACE reads with MiXCR, one entry per CDR3 protein. The sample includes around 100,000 distinct CDR3 sequences, 13% of them seen just once. What was sequenced was whole blood. This receptor was identified in an adult who was a healthcare worker with PCR-confirmed SARS-CoV-2 infection or an uninfected control (not recorded which). V usage is TRBV29-1 and J usage is TRBJ1-1; D is unresolved. As DNA, the CDR3 is TGCAGCGTTGTGCAGGCGGACACTGAAGCTTTCTTT. Its protein product is CSVVQADTEAFF.